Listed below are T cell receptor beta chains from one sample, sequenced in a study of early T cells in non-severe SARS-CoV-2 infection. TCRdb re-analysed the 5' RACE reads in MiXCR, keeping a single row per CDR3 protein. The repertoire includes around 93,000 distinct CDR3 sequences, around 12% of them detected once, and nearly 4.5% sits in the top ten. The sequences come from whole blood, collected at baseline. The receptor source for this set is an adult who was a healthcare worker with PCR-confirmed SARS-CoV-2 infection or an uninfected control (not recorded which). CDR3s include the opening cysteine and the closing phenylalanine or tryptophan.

CASSPPGGSGEQFF,TRBV5-1
CASSFDTRNTEAFF,TRBV7-2
CSASSPGSGTGELFF,TRBV20-1
CASSEEQGARQPHHF,TRBV2
CASSQASRGQAFF,TRBV3-1
CASSLAGEGNEQFF,TRBV7-6
CASSLSPTGPPYEQYF,TRBV27
CASSLEGPFSGNTIYF,TRBV7-6
CASSRGLAGDNEQFF,TRBV19
CASSEGGQDGYTF,TRBV10-2
CASSPGTQNWGEKLFF,TRBV7-9
CASSIGGSRGEVQHF,TRBV19
CASSQDLWGSGYGYTF,TRBV3-1
CASSSSPGQGASAFF,TRBV18
CASPSGVYEQYF,TRBV6-6
CASSFLAGLDTGELFF,TRBV7-9
CASSSDRAVGSPLHF,TRBV7-8
CASGAGFHEQYF,TRBV5-1
CASSLAGTDSIQYF,TRBV5-1
CAISDTGPDTGELFF,TRBV10-3
CASSRFDSSNQPQHF,TRBV7-8
CASSSLGAGVDEQYF,TRBV6-5
CASSNLAGPQETQYF,TRBV6-6
CASSRSDANSPLHF,TRBV18
CASSITGGYNEQFF,TRBV19
CASSRDRQETQYF,TRBV18
CASSLQQGRSYNSPLHF,TRBV5-4
CASSPLRQDPYNEQFF,TRBV18
CASSLTPGGGNTIYF,TRBV7-6
CASSVDPGSSYEQYF,TRBV9
CASSSGQGYEQYF,TRBV13
CASTASGVSYEQYF,TRBV28
CSVPRPGGLGYGYTF,TRBV29-1
CASSAADRPLGYTF,TRBV9
CASKPGLGTYEQYF,TRBV12-3/TRBV12-4
CSAAGLAGGEQFF,TRBV20-1
CASSQRGREAFF,TRBV11-2
CASSYSLRRGSNNSPLHF,TRBV6-6
CASSVTSGRAERYQETQYF,TRBV19
CASSLILAQAFF,TRBV28
CASSPVAGGGNIQYF,TRBV11-2
CASSLATSGNTIYF,TRBV11-2
CASSFSLREDPYTQYF,TRBV6-2/TRBV6-3
CASSSPIGDTDTQYF,TRBV7-8
CASSLDMDRVTMNTEAFF,TRBV11-2
CAWSGDSGRGELFF,TRBV30
CASSLVGVGGNTIYF,TRBV12-3/TRBV12-4
CSVSTALNEKLFF,TRBV29-1
CASSLGRLYEQYF,TRBV28
CASRPNGFHEQYF,TRBV6-5
CASRPTGSSGNTIYF,TRBV6-5
CSARLDGGIAKNIQYF,TRBV20-1